The clone carrying this T cell receptor beta chain was counted at least ten times. This sample stems from a study of T cells in Graves' hyperthyroidism and ophthalmopathy. Germline assignment: CDR1 SGHAT and CDR2 FQNNGV. The CDR3 totals 12 residues. Trimming left V 5 bases short and J 5 bases short, with 9 bases between. Amplification of TCR beta CDR3 regions was performed using RNA transcripts as template. The study used the HTBI primer set for a first-round RT-PCR of the TCR CDR3. A single record per CDR3 protein comes from TCRdb applying MiXCR to the multiplex PCR reads. Among around 300,000 distinct CDR3 sequences listed, roughly an eighth were seen once.

The clonotype comes from a middle-aged woman with Graves' hyperthyroidism. The sample was blood. The rearrangement joins TRBV11-2 to TRBJ2-5; no firm D call. The CDR3 DNA follows: TGTGCCAGCAGCCCTGCAGACGAGACCCAGTACTTC. This translates into CASSPADETQYF.